The clone carrying this T cell receptor (beta chain) came up a few times. TCR beta CDR3 regions were amplified from RNA. Primed by the HTBI set, a first-round RT-PCR was run on the TCR CDR3. TCRdb itself ran the multiplex PCR reads through MiXCR, one entry per CDR3 protein. This sample yields 700,000 or so distinct CDR3 sequences, of which 15% to 20% are seen a single time; under 8.5% belongs to the top ten. These data are taken from a study of T cells in Graves' hyperthyroidism and ophthalmopathy. The patients, who ranged from 18 to 65 in age, presented with newly diagnosed hyperthyroidism lasting under 2 months. Exclusion of a patient resulted from uncontrolled infection, other autoimmune disease, pregnancy or lactation. Germline assignment: CDR1 SGHNT and CDR2 YENEEA. The CDR3 is 15 residues long. Trimming cost V 5 bases and J 4 bases, with 17 bases left between them.

V gene TRBV11-3 combines with J gene TRBJ2-5; possibly TRBD1 for D (5 bases). The source of this sequence is a man between 18 and 29 years old with Graves' hyperthyroidism. Specimen: blood. Here the CDR3 reads CASSPSGSGSETQYF. CDR3 in DNA: TGTGCCAGCAGCCCGTCAGGGTCCGGTTCAGAGACCCAGTACTTC.